This TCR beta chain was recorded in a study of blood T cell repertoires in COVID-19. About the study: The study drew acute and convalescent COVID-19 samples from the United States, Italy and Spain. T cells, B-cell-depleted T cells, or PBMCs supplied cDNA or gDNA.

Using immunoSEQ multiplex PCR, the repertoire was profiled, and TCRdb retains in-frame clones only, with some absent. Of some 300,000 clones listed, about 90% are singletons. Trimming removed 5 bases from V and 2 bases from J, with 12 bases in between. CDR1 is LNHDA, CDR2 SQIVND, per germline (reference sequence). This CDR3 contains 14 residues. The sequence derives from a woman between 45 and 65 years old with COVID-19, enrolled during active disease. The rearrangement links TRBV19 to TRBJ1-1; no clear D. The material sequenced was peripheral blood. CDR3 nucleotides: TGTGCCAGTAGTCACGGAACTATTAACACTGAAGCTTTCTTT. This encodes CASSHGTINTEAFF.